These 30 T cell receptor beta chains originate from one sample sequenced in a study of T cell responses to AZD1222 COVID-19 vaccine. Assay: immunoSEQ multiplex PCR; the TCRdb copy retains only in-frame clones and omits some. The sample has roughly 110,000 clones, 91% seen once. The starting material was peripheral blood, obtained on day 0 of AZD1222 vaccination. These receptors came from an adult in good health.

The chain carries TRBV5-1 and TRBJ1-1, with 7 bases lining up with TRBD1. CDR1 is SGHRS, CDR2 YFSETQ, per germline. Unmatched junction bases numbered 6, after V lost 3 bases and J lost 1 base. The CDR3 loop spans 15 amino acids. Here the CDR3 reads CASSSQGGSNTEAFF. CDR3 nucleotide sequence: TGCGCCAGCAGCTCTCAGGGGGGGTCGAACACTGAAGCTTTCTTT.

In its sample, this clone was seen once. The chain recombines TRBV29-1 with TRBJ2-7; TRBD2 might be the D (6 bases). There are 15 residues in the CDR3. The germline CDR1 and CDR2 sequences are SQVTM and ANQGSEA. The V and J ends lost 6 bases and 3 bases respectively, with 21 bases between them. Here the CDR3 reads CSVTRDSLKNYEQYF. The CDR3 region has the DNA TGCAGCGTCACCCGGGACTCCCTTAAGAACTACGAGCAGTACTTC.

V usage is TRBV5-5 and J usage is TRBJ1-3, with D hard to call. The germline V gene has CDR1 SGHKS and CDR2 YYEKEE (reference sequence). V was trimmed by 0 bases and J by 4 bases, leaving 17 bases between them. This CDR3 contains 17 residues. The CDR3 protein is CASSLVSFGSNGNTIYF. The DNA for the CDR3 is TGTGCCAGCAGCTTGGTTTCTTTCGGCAGTAACGGAAACACCATATATTTT.

The V gene is TRBV4-2, the J gene TRBJ2-2; D is possibly TRBD1 (5 bases). Trimming pared 0 bases from V and 3 bases from J, leaving 11 bases between. The CDR3 covers 16 residues. Per germline, CDR1 LGHNA and CDR2 YNFKEQ. DNA for the CDR3: TGTGCCAGCAGCCAAGAATGGCAGGGTTACACCGGGGAGCTGTTTTTT. Protein sequence: CASSQEWQGYTGELFF.

The chain recombines TRBV11-2 with TRBJ2-7; TRBD2 matches at 7 bases. Losses at the gene ends were 8 bases for V and 2 bases for J; bases not matched to a gene: 12. The length of the CDR3 is 15 residues. Germline CDR1 SGHAT, CDR2 FQNNGV. The CDR3 DNA sequence: TGTGCCAGCCGCCGGGAGGTGGGCAGTCCCTACGAGCAGTACTTC. Its protein is CASRREVGSPYEQYF.

This clone has only one observation. This chain uses TRBV9 with TRBJ2-1; 10 nucleotides agree with TRBD2. The germline gives CDR1 SGDLS, CDR2 YYNGEE. J gave up 2 bases and V 0 bases, and 14 bases lay outside the gene matches. The CDR3 sequence is 20 residues long. The CDR3: CASSVAFEGPSGGPYNEQFF. The CDR3 nucleotides are TGTGCCAGCAGCGTAGCATTTGAGGGGCCTAGCGGGGGACCCTACAATGAGCAGTTCTTC.

The chain is built from TRBV6-4 and TRBJ2-1, with a possible D match to TRBD2 (6 bases). The V end was cut by 3 bases, the J end by 2 bases, with 11 bases between. This CDR3 comprises 15 residues. Germline CDR1 MRHNA, CDR2 SNTAGT. The CDR3 nucleotides are TGTGCCAGCAGTGAATCTAGCGATGCCTACAATGAGCAGTTCTTC. Amino acid sequence: CASSESSDAYNEQFF.

This chain joins TRBV28 and TRBJ1-5, with TRBD1 matching over 9 bases. The V and J ends lost 9 bases and 4 bases, in that order; junction bases with no gene match: 7. Germline lookup yields CDR1 MDHEN and CDR2 SYDVKM. This CDR3 comprises 14 residues. The CDR3 DNA is TGTGCCAGTAAGACAGGGGGAAGGAATCAGCCCCAGCATTTT. Its protein is CASKTGGRNQPQHF.

This rearrangement joins TRBV6-2 or TRBV6-3 to TRBJ1-1; TRBD1 might be the D (5 bases). Trimming cost V 2 bases and J 6 bases, with 13 bases left between them. CDR3 length: 14 residues. Germline-derived CDR1 and CDR2 are MNHEY and SVGEGT. For the CDR3, the DNA is TGTGCCAGCAGTTACGACCAACAGGTGGCTGAAGCTTTCTTT. Translation: CASSYDQQVAEAFF.

The V and J genes are TRBV3-1 (or the pseudogene TRBV3-2) and TRBJ2-1; D gene unclear. CDR3 length: 11 amino acids. Trimming removed 2 bases from V and 9 bases from J, with 5 bases in between. Germline V lookup: CDR1 LGHDT, CDR2 YNNKEL (reference sequence). The CDR3 DNA reads as TGTGCCAGCAGCCAAATCGGTGAGCAGTTCTTC. Its protein product is CASSQIGEQFF.

The rearrangement links TRBV9 to TRBJ1-6, with D uncertain. The CDR3 runs to 17 residues. Trimming shortened V by 0 bases and J by 8 bases, and 18 bases separated the two germline ends. Per germline, CDR1 SGDLS and CDR2 YYNGEE. The chain's CDR3 is CASSVARRFSKDSPLHF. CDR3 bases: TGTGCCAGCAGCGTAGCTCGGAGGTTCAGCAAGGATTCACCCCTCCACTTT.

In its sample, this clone was seen a few times. This chain uses TRBV18 with TRBJ1-6; a possible D gene is TRBD1 (6 bases). CDR1 is KGHSH, CDR2 LQKENI, per germline. The CDR3 consists of 15 residues. V was pared by 3 bases and J by 6 bases, with 12 bases between. In DNA, the CDR3 is TGTGCCAGCTCACCTAGGGCCAGGGGTAATTCACCCCTCCACTTT. Encoded protein: CASSPRARGNSPLHF. The complete variable domain, with remaining parts taken from reference TRBV18 and TRBJ1-6, reads NAGVMQNPRHLVRRRGQEARLRCSPMKGHSHVYWYRQLPEEGLKFMVYLQKENIIDESGMPKERFSAEFPKEGPSILRIQQVVRGDSAAYFCASSPRARGNSPLHFGNGTRLTVT.

The CDR3: CASSSGLSGELFF. The CDR3 DNA is TGTGCCAGCAGCTCGGGGTTGAGCGGGGAGCTGTTTTTT. V usage is TRBV11-3 and J usage is TRBJ2-2; D possibly corresponds to TRBD2 (5 bases). V gave up 4 bases and J gave up 7 bases, with 10 bases separating them. The CDR3 totals 13 residues. Germline lookup yields CDR1 SGHNT and CDR2 YENEEA.

In its sample, this clone was seen once. This sequence joins TRBV20-1 and TRBJ2-7; perhaps D is TRBD1 or TRBD2 (6 bases each). V lost 3 bases to trimming and J lost 5 bases, with 14 bases between them. Germline V gene lookup returns CDR1 DFQATT and CDR2 SNEGSKA (reference sequence). The CDR3 runs to 13 residues. In DNA form, the CDR3 reads TGCAGTGCTAGTCGCCCGGGGGCGGACGAGCAGTACTTC. It codes for CSASRPGADEQYF.

V usage is TRBV5-1 and J usage is TRBJ2-7; 8 bases fit TRBD2. The CDR3 consists of 15 residues. CDR1 is SGHRS and CDR2 is YFSETQ in the germline V gene. V shed 2 bases, J shed 2 bases, and the junction held 6 bases outside the gene matches. The CDR3, as DNA: TGCGCCAGCAGCTTTAGTGGCGGGGGGACCTACGAGCAGTACTTC. It encodes CASSFSGGGTYEQYF. Full variable domain (remainder filled in from reference TRBV5-1 and TRBJ2-7): KAGVTQTPRYLIKTRGQQVTLSCSPISGHRSVSWYQQTPGQGLQFLFEYFSETQRNKGNFPGRFSGRQFSNSRSEMNVSTLELGDSALYLCASSFSGGGTYEQYFGPGTRLTVT.

The chain recombines TRBV5-1 with TRBJ2-4; D perhaps matches TRBD2 (6 bases). Deletions cut 6 bases from V and 0 bases from J, with 16 bases between. The CDR3 has 16 amino acids. Germline V gives CDR1 SGHRS, CDR2 YFSETQ. The CDR3: CASTLGGEPAKNIQYF. The CDR3 DNA is TGCGCCAGCACCCTTGGCGGGGAGCCAGCCAAAAACATTCAGTACTTC.

The chain couples TRBV29-1 to TRBJ2-2; TRBD1 aligns across 8 bases. The CDR3 spans 14 residues. Trimming took 8 bases from V and 6 from J; bases not matched to a gene: 11. In germline, CDR1 is SQVTM, CDR2 ANQGSEA. The DNA for the CDR3 is TGCAGCTTTATATCAGGGGGCGAGGCCGGGGAGCTGTTTTTT. It yields the protein CSFISGGEAGELFF.

The gene calls are TRBV6-2 or TRBV6-3 and TRBJ1-4; tentative D call: TRBD1 (5 bases). Trimming removed 5 bases from V and 8 bases from J, with 12 bases in between. Germline assignment: CDR1 MNHEY and CDR2 SVGEGT. The CDR3 loop spans 13 amino acids. This CDR3 is CASSPWGREKLFF. The CDR3 nucleotides read TGTGCCAGCAGTCCGTGGGGACGCGAAAAACTGTTTTTT.

The rearrangement joins TRBV9 to TRBJ1-3; 7 nucleotides align to TRBD1. The CDR3 covers 13 residues. The germline gives CDR1 SGDLS, CDR2 YYNGEE. V trimming: 3 bases; J trimming: 4 bases; junction bases outside the gene matches: 1. The CDR3 region is CASSGGQGNTIYF. The DNA for the CDR3 is TGTGCCAGCAGCGGGGGACAGGGAAACACCATATATTTT.

V gene TRBV10-1 combines with J gene TRBJ2-1; D remains ambiguous. The V end was cut by 8 bases, the J end by 10 bases, with 15 bases between. The CDR3 is 12 amino acids. Germline CDR1 WNHNN, CDR2 SYGVQD (reference sequence). In nucleotides, the CDR3 is TGCGCCAGCCCCAGTTTGCGGTGGGAGCAGTTCTTC. Translation: CASPSLRWEQFF.

This rearrangement joins TRBV6-2 or TRBV6-3 to TRBJ2-1, with D unresolved. Per germline, CDR1 MNHEY and CDR2 SVGEGT. This CDR3 has 12 residues. V was shortened by 1 base and J by 9 bases, with 7 bases between the two germline ends. CDR3 nucleotide sequence: TGTGCCAGCAGTTACTGGGTTGGTGAGCAGTTCTTC. This codes for CASSYWVGEQFF.

J is TRBJ2-1 and V is TRBV6-5; D unclear. Trimming took 5 bases from V and 4 from J, leaving 9 bases between them. The germline V gene has CDR1 MNHEY and CDR2 SVGAGI. This CDR3 is built from 13 residues. CDR3 loop: CASSRGRYNEQFF. The CDR3 DNA sequence: TGTGCCAGCAGTCGAGGAAGATACAATGAGCAGTTCTTC.

This clone was recorded once. J is TRBJ1-2 and V is TRBV4-3, with 9 bases lining up with TRBD1. The CDR3 consists of 16 residues. Germline CDR1 LGHNA, CDR2 YSLEER. The J segment lost 4 bases and the V segment lost 4 bases, leaving 10 bases of the junction unmatched. In DNA form, the CDR3 reads TGCGCCAGCAGCCTGGGGGGGACAGGGCGGCCCTATGGCTACACCTTC. Protein product: CASSLGGTGRPYGYTF.

This chain joins TRBV5-1 and TRBJ2-2; no reliable D call. Germline V gives CDR1 SGHRS, CDR2 YFSETQ. This CDR3 region has 12 residues. V lost 6 bases to trimming and J lost 8 bases, with 11 bases between them. CDR3 bases: TGCGCCAGCACCCGGTCTAATGGGGAGCTGTTTTTT. This sequence encodes CASTRSNGELFF.

The rearrangement uses TRBV5-8 and TRBJ1-5; 7 bases agree with TRBD1. After removal of 4 bases from V and 1 base from J, the junction contained 8 bases not matched to a gene. The CDR3 consists of 16 residues. The germline V gene encodes CDR1 SGHTS and CDR2 YDEGEE. The chain's CDR3 is CASSGETGRSNQPQHF. The CDR3 DNA follows: TGTGCCAGCAGCGGAGAGACAGGGCGCAGCAATCAGCCCCAGCATTTT.

The chain links TRBV6-2 or TRBV6-3 to TRBJ2-7; D call uncertain. The germline gives CDR1 MNHEY, CDR2 SVGEGT. CDR3 length equals 12 residues. Trimming shortened V by 0 bases and J by 6 bases, and 6 bases separated the two germline ends. The CDR3 region has the DNA TGTGCCAGCAGTTACTCGGTCGGCGAGCAGTACTTC. Amino acid sequence: CASSYSVGEQYF.

The chain joins TRBV7-2 to TRBJ2-3; D may be TRBD2 (7 bases). CDR1 and CDR2 (germline): SGHTA, FQGNSA. V was shortened by 3 bases and J by 2 bases, with 12 bases between the two germline ends. The CDR3 sequence is 15 residues long. The CDR3 reads CASSLGGGYTDTQYF. CDR3 DNA: TGTGCCAGCAGCTTGGGCGGGGGCTACACAGATACGCAGTATTTT.

The gene calls are TRBV5-4 and TRBJ1-6, with D possibly matching TRBD1 (5 bases). The CDR3 is made up of 14 amino acids. V lost 4 bases and J 9 bases, leaving 14 bases between the germline ends. The germline V gene has CDR1 SGHNT and CDR2 YYREEE (reference sequence). CDR3 protein: CASSPGVLSSPLHF. For the CDR3, the DNA is TGTGCCAGCAGCCCGGGGGTACTGAGTTCACCCCTCCACTTT. Filled out from reference TRBV5-4 and TRBJ1-6, the complete variable domain reads ETGVTQSPTHLIKTRGQQVTLRCSSQSGHNTVSWYQQALGQGPQFIFQYYREEENGRGNFPPRFSGLQFPNYSSELNVNALELDDSALYLCASSPGVLSSPLHFGNGTRLTVT.

The CDR3 sequence is CAISPAGGETQYF. In DNA, the CDR3 is TGTGCCATCAGTCCCGCCGGGGGGGAGACCCAGTACTTC. The chain has TRBV10-3 and TRBJ2-5; 7 positions agree with TRBD2. Germline loops: CDR1 ENHRY, CDR2 SYGVKD. The CDR3 length is 13 residues. The V segment lost 5 bases and the J segment 5 bases; nucleotides outside the gene matches: 5.

The chain employs TRBV6-2 or TRBV6-3 and TRBJ1-1; D remains ambiguous. Germline V gene lookup returns CDR1 MNHEY and CDR2 SVGEGT. This CDR3 is 12 amino acids long. Between the trimmed V and J ends, which lost 5 bases and 8 bases, there was a span of 12 bases. CDR3 in DNA: TGTGCCAGCAGTCCCCGGCTGTTAGAAGCTTTCTTT. It codes for CASSPRLLEAFF.